This paragraph reports one T cell receptor (beta chain). Its antigen has not been determined. No per-base quality is available; no much larger clone lies one base away. Dicing about 20-55 mg of tumor tissue typically produced more than 2.5 ug of DNA. The study profiled bulk TCR beta-chain repertoires in matched peripheral blood, tumor and adjacent normal breast tissue taken from about 15 patients with early-stage breast cancer. After resection, visually identified tumor tissue was excised and placed in prechilled RNAlater. A TissueLyser II was used to homogenize diced tumor tissue (roughly 20-55 mg) in RLTplus buffer containing beta-mercaptoethanol and antifoaming agent. The Qiagen AllPrep DNA/RNA Mini kit was used to extract genomic DNA. This sample stems from a study of early stage breast cancer tumors (dated by TCRdb to about 2017). Broadly, across the study: Of the approximately 16 invasive breast tumors, approximately 11 were found to be estrogen receptor-positive, progesterone receptor-positive and HER2-negative. The samples as a whole yielded some 2,500,000 detected templates, corresponding to some 1 million unique clonotypes. On average, each sample got around 10-fold read coverage. About 65% of the 12 ER+/PR+/HER2- tumors were invasive ductal carcinomas, while the other four were invasive lobular carcinomas. General conclusions and limits of the study: Enriched TCRB sequences shared across patients were mostly commonly generated sequences, unlikely to play an important role in the tumor microenvironment. About 2.7-fold higher T cell density and higher clonality were observed in tumors than in adjacent normal breast tissue. Because the cohort was small, a breakdown by tumor subtype could not be done. Repertoires from blood resembled normal breast more closely than tumor, and using blood as a reference for each tissue separated tumor from normal in 14 of 16 patients. Chain pairing and functional markers such as CD4, CD8 and FOXP3 were not captured by bulk genomic DNA sequencing of unsorted cells.

Each sample was amplified in two independent genomic DNA replicates, using roughly 0.51 ug for blood and around 1.5 ug for tumor or normal breast. Following the manufacturer's instructions, the ImmunoSeq Intro kit was used to carry out TCRB sequencing on genomic DNA. For absolute quantification, the 31-cycle multiplex PCR included proprietary primers along with spike-in control sequences. Single-end 150-bp reads were used to sequence an 87-bp fragment spanning the CDR3 plus the flanking V and J genes. Each lane of an Illumina MiSeq running version 3.0 chemistry carried seven multiplexed samples, with two replicates apiece. In the authors' own workflow: Raw data were processed with the vendor's proprietary pipeline, and both replicates were merged into a single result per sample. Productive rearrangements sharing the V-gene family, CDR3 amino acid sequence and J-gene segment were defined as clonotypes. Clonality was computed as 1 minus the normalized Shannon entropy (Pielou evenness) of TCRB abundances. T cell density was estimated as total templates divided by the number of input cells, with the number of input cells inferred from the DNA input amount. Recon, run with its default parameters, was used to estimate overall repertoire diversity and clonality. Clonotypes with over 0.1% abundance in tumor and at least 32-fold higher abundance in tumor than in normal breast were defined as tumor-enriched. Sourced from immuneACCESS, this table was stored by TCRdb with only in-frame sequences that have V and J called. A share of the clones is absent; for the studies checked, an unresolved V gene accounts for under half, and the remainder has no known explanation. V and J calls and clone size follow that table, whereas D and trimming were derived from the DNA. The sample records about 5,400 clones, approximately 74% of which are singletons. Of the sample, 9% to 9.5% is held by the ten largest clones.

CDR1 is given as MNHEY and CDR2 as SVGAGI, both from the germline V gene. The CDR3 contains 15 residues, cysteine and phenylalanine counted. The DNA shown is the 45-base CDR3, in frame from base 1. V and J are truncated by 6 bases and 7 bases respectively, leaving an intervening sequence of 21 bases. The clonotype was recovered from a person aged 55-75 years with breast cancer. The V and J genes are TRBV6-5 and TRBJ1-1; possibly the D gene is TRBD1, per 6 matching bases. The source material was breast tumor tissue. The nucleotide sequence reads TGTGCCAGCAGGACCGCAGGGGCGGGGGGTATTGAAGCTTTCTTT. It codes for CASRTAGAGGIEAFF.